The clone carrying this T cell receptor beta chain showed up many times. The V gene end was trimmed by 6 bases and the J gene end by 3 bases; junction bases not matched to a gene: 10. The CDR3 runs to 15 residues. CDR1 is MGHRA, CDR2 YSYEKL, per germline. These data belong to a study of glioma-infiltrating T cells. Using RNA template, CDR3s of TCR alpha and beta were amplified with iRepertoire arm-PCR. TCRdb independently ran MiXCR on the multiplex PCR reads; one entry per CDR3 protein. Of 100,000 to 150,000 distinct CDR3 sequences listed, under 25% are singletons. J is TRBJ1-1 and V is TRBV4-1; 7 bases agree with TRBD1. This clonotype originated in a human donor with low-grade glioma or glioblastoma, undergoing nonglioma brain surgery, or in good health (not recorded which). Sample: glioma tissue, nonneoplastic brain tissue, or PBMCs (not recorded which). The CDR3 spells CASRRDSKVYTEAFF. The CDR3 DNA reads TGCGCCAGCAGAAGGGACAGTAAAGTGTACACTGAAGCTTTCTTT.